The entry below gives a single T cell receptor (beta chain) sequence along with its context. This clone's antigen is unknown. No much larger clone exists at a distance of one base, and base qualities are not known. These data are taken from a study of CD8 T cells in Susac syndrome (dated by TCRdb to the late 2010s). Background on the whole study: Of the Susac syndrome patients who were sequenced, about 6 had clinically active disease and 8 or 9 were in clinical remission. At blood withdrawal, Susac syndrome patients were either therapy-naive, taking corticosteroids (in some cases with IVIg as well), or taking IVIg alone. Whether CD8+ T cell activation and differentiation in Susac syndrome was antigen driven was tested using repertoire sequencing. The research as a whole found: The CD4+ T cell repertoire of patients with Susac syndrome showed no detectable clonal expansion. The study acknowledged that relatively few individuals were included in the TCR sequencing and HLA analysis.

RNA was extracted using the RNeasy kit, and 0.5 to 1 microgram was reverse transcribed with random hexamers. The immunoSEQ multiplex PCR assay, covering 54 Vbeta and 13 Jbeta segments, was used to amplify TCR beta CDR3 regions. To correct PCR amplification bias, a synthetic template baseline was used for both primer optimization and computational correction. The published analysis was carried out like this. Reads were annotated to V, D and J genes according to IMGT and were analyzed with immunoSEQ Analyzer, with only productive sequences retained. Clonality was computed as one minus Shannon entropy normalized by log2 of the number of productive unique sequences. For each patient and control, public and private clones were evaluated among the 100 most prevalent clones. Clones were defined as Susac-specific when absent from the healthy and MS cohorts, from approximately 1,100 published viral clones and from other ImmuneACCESS disease sequences. TCRdb reran the public reads through fastp at Q25 and MiXCR, keeping productive beta chains. Identical CDR3 protein sequences are pooled into one entry, listed with their most common genes and DNA. The V and J calls here are based on TCRdb, not the publication. The sample table lists 55,000 to 75,000 distinct CDR3 sequences, 93% of them with a count of one. Roughly 0.15% of the sample belongs to the ten largest clones.

Sequences LNHDA (CDR1) and SQIVND (CDR2) are obtained from the germline V gene (reference sequence). From cysteine to phenylalanine, the CDR3 is 14 amino acids long. This entry keeps only the CDR3 DNA: 42 bases, framed from base 1. V lost 3 bases and J lost 1 base; the stretch between them is 9 bases long. High-throughput TCR beta sequencing profiled peripheral blood CD8+ and CD4+ T cells from healthy donors, Susac syndrome patients and multiple sclerosis patients. Susac syndrome patients met recently defined diagnostic criteria for definite or probable disease. Bulk CD8+ and CD4+ T cells were purified magnetically by negative isolation, whereas CD8+ TEMRA cells were enriched by FACS. Blood was collected in EDTA tubes and processed within 24 hours, with PBMCs isolated through density gradient centrifugation. PBMCs intended for TCR sequencing were frozen in liquid nitrogen and were later thawed in a 37 degrees C water bath. The sorted or isolated CD4+, CD8+ and CD8+ TEMRA cells reached a purity of at least 90%.

Rearrangement joined TRBV19 to TRBJ1-1, with the identity of the D gene unclear. The material sequenced was CD4+ T cells from PBMCs. This TCR was recovered from a human donor with Susac syndrome. The base sequence is TGTGCCAGTAGTATTTCTATGACGAACACTGAAGCTTTCTTT. This sequence encodes CASSISMTNTEAFF.